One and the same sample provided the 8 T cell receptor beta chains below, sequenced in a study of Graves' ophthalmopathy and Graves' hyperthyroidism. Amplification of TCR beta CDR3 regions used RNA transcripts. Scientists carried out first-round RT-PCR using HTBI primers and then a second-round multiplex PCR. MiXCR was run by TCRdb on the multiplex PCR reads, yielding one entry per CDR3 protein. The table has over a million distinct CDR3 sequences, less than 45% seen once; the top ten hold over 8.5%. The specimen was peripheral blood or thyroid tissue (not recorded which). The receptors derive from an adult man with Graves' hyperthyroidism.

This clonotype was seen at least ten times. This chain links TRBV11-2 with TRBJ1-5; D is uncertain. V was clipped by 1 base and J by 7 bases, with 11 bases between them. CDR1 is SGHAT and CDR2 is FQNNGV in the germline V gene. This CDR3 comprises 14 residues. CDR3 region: CASSLGAEGQPQHF. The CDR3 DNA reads TGTGCCAGCAGCTTAGGAGCCGAAGGGCAGCCCCAGCATTTT.

The CDR3 bases are TGCAGTGCTCAGGGACACCCTTTTGGGGAGCAGTACTTC. Translating gives CSAQGHPFGEQYF. The gene calls are TRBV20-1 and TRBJ2-7, with D tentatively TRBD1 (6 bases). The V end was cut by 5 bases, the J end by 7 bases, with 18 bases between. The germline gives CDR1 DFQATT, CDR2 SNEGSKA (reference sequence). CDR3 length equals 13 residues.

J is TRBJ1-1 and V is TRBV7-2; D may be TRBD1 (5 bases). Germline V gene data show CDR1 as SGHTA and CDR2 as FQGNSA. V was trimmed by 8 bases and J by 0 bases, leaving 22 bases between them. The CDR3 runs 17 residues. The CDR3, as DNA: TGTGCCAGCGACCGCGGGGCAGGCCTCGGGTTGAACACTGAAGCTTTCTTT. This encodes CASDRGAGLGLNTEAFF. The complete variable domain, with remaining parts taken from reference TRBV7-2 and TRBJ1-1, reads GAGVSQSPSNKVTEKGKDVELRCDPISGHTALYWYRQSLGQGLEFLIYFQGNSAPDKSGLPSDRFSAERTGGSVSTLTIQRTQQEDSAVYLCASDRGAGLGLNTEAFFGQGTRLTVV.

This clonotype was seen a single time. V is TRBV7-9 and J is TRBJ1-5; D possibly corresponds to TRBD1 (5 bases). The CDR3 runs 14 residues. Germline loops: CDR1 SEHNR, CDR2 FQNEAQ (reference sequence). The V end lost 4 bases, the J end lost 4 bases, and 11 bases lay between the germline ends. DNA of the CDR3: TGTGCCAGCAGCTGGACCGGGGCAAATCAGCCCCAGCATTTT. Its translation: CASSWTGANQPQHF.

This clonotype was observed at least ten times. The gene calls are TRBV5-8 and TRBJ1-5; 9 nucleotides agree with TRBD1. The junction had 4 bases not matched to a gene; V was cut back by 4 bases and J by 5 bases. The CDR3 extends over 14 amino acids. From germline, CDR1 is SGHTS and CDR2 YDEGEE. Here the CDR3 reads CASSMGQGDQPQHF. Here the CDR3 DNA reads TGTGCCAGCAGCATGGGACAGGGAGATCAGCCCCAGCATTTT.

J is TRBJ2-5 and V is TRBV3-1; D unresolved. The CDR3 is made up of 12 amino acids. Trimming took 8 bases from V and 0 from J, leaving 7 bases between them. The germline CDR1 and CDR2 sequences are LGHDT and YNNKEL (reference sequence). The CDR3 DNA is TGTGCCAGCGCCTTGTACCAAGAGACCCAGTACTTC. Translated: CASALYQETQYF.

CDR3: CASPSGSEYEQYF. CDR3 sequence (DNA): TGCGCCAGCCCTAGCGGGAGTGAATACGAGCAGTACTTC. The chain carries TRBV10-1 and TRBJ2-7; 10 bases fit TRBD2. The germline V gene encodes CDR1 WNHNN and CDR2 SYGVQD (reference sequence). Trimming removed 8 bases from V and 4 bases from J; junction bases left unmatched: 5. The CDR3 contains 13 residues.

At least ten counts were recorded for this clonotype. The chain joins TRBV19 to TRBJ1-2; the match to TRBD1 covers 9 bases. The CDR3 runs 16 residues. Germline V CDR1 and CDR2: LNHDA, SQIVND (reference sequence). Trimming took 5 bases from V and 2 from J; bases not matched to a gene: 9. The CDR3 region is CASSRRGTGSNYGYTF. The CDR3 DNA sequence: TGTGCCAGTAGTCGAAGGGGGACAGGGTCGAACTATGGCTACACCTTC. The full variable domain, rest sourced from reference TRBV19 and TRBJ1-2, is DGGITQSPKYLFRKEGQNVTLSCEQNLNHDAMYWYRQDPGQGLRLIYYSQIVNDFQKGDIAEGYSVSREKKESFPLTVTSAQKNPTAFYLCASSRRGTGSNYGYTFGSGTRLTVV.